This TCR beta chain is from a study of read filtering for tumor transcriptome and immune sequencing. For the study at large: Among patients, 17 to 20 were male and around 13 female, aged about 45 to 80 (mean approximately 64). 8 patients were R-ISS I, approximately 15 were R-ISS II, roughly 7 were R-ISS III.

CDR1 SSHAT and CDR2 FNYEAQ come from the germline V gene (reference sequence). This CDR3 is 13 amino acids long. This clonotype has a count of ten or more. The antigen is not known. The junction departs from the called germline gene at one end, perhaps through a read error. Study-wide points: The sorted CD138-negative fraction was a mixed bone marrow immune population, not purified T cells.

This library used roughly 400 ng RNA and molecular barcoded adaptors spanning alpha/delta and beta/gamma chains. One entry per CDR3 protein, called by TCRdb with MiXCR from the reads. The data hold some 30,000 distinct CDR3 sequences, with approximately 17% observed a single time. V usage is TRBV7-7 and J usage is TRBJ2-1, with 7 bases that match TRBD1. Sequenced sample: a population of CD138-negative cells sorted from bone marrow. This clonotype originated in a donor older than 35 with multiple myeloma. The CDR3 region is CASSPTGYDEQFF. In nucleotides, the CDR3 is TGTGCTAGCAGCCCGACAGGGTATGATGAGCAGTTCTTC.